This record covers a single T cell receptor beta chain. Its antigen has not been determined. The record has no base qualities; no much larger clone is one base away. Counted from cysteine to phenylalanine, this CDR3 has 16 amino acids. The only DNA kept is the CDR3, 48 bases in frame from the first base. Trimming costs V 3 bases and J 0 bases, and their ends lie 13 bases apart. The germline V gene sets CDR1 to SGDLS and CDR2 to YYNGEE. The treatment or condition label, as the study defines it: roughly 20 received Ad26.COV2.S at low or high dose, single or two shots; roughly 5 received placebo; per-sample allocation not given. For vaccine and placebo recipients, repertoires were sequenced using samples collected on day 63 after the first injection. Between 29 July and 7 August 2020, Cohort 1b enrolled 25 adults aged 18-55 years at one site in Boston, USA. Ad26.COV2.S was a replication-incompetent adenovirus type 26 vector expressing a prefusion-stabilized SARS-CoV-2 spike protein from the original Wuhan strain.

This record belongs to a study of Ad26.COV2.S vaccination and SARS-CoV-2 variants (dated by TCRdb to the early 2020s). About the full investigation: Vaccine-arm donors were drawn from COV1001, a multicentre, randomized, double-blind, placebo-controlled phase I-IIa trial of Ad26.COV2.S in healthy adults. The specificity and breadth of SARS-CoV-2-reactive T cell receptors after Ad26.COV2.S vaccination were assessed by TCRbeta repertoire sequencing. Trial participants were randomized into five groups of five: low-dose or high-dose Ad26.COV2.S given once or twice, or placebo on both occasions. Blinding of investigators to trial group allocation was maintained during experiments and outcome assessment. A total of around 32 samples were included in the TCR-sequenced set, comprising 19 Ad26.COV2.S vaccine recipients, 5 placebo recipients and 8 SARS-CoV-2 convalescent individuals. Dosing of Ad26.COV2.S was intramuscular, at either 5x10^10 or 1x10^11 viral particles, delivered as one shot or as two shots spaced 56 days apart.

The paper as a whole reports these results and caveats: After vaccination, substantial breadth of spike-specific CD8+ and CD4+ T cell responses was reported. The study lacked the statistical power to compare responses across vaccine doses or regimens. Spike-specific TCR breadth was higher in Ad26.COV2.S recipients than in placebo recipients (P = 0.0014). Vaccine and placebo recipients had similar non-spike TCR breadth, a finding consistent with the vaccine containing only spike. According to the authors, total T cell responses may have been underestimated by the TCR breadth and depth analyses.

TCRbeta CDR3 regions were sequenced with the immunoSEQ Assay. After extraction, genomic DNA underwent amplification by bias-controlled multiplex PCR, followed by high-throughput sequencing. In the authors' own workflow: Collapsing and filtering of sequences were performed to quantify the absolute abundance of each unique TCRbeta CDR3 region. T cell fraction was estimated by normalization of TCRbeta template counts to usable DNA, with usable DNA being measured through amplification of reference genes present in all nucleated cells. Repertoire TCRs were annotated as SARS-CoV-2-specific by exact matching of V gene, CDR3 amino acid sequence and J gene to a known reactive TCR set. The reference SARS-CoV-2 TCR set was derived from MIRA and filtered for enrichment in COVID-19-positive ImmuneCODE repertoires, a step that removed public or cross-reactive TCRs. Using the MIRA antigens, annotated TCRs were further analysed by specific ORF or by position within an ORF. Depth was the summed frequency of annotated unique rearrangements, while breadth was defined as annotated unique rearrangements over total unique productive rearrangements. TCR breadth was compared between groups using two-sided Wilcoxon rank-sum tests. As stored in TCRdb, this immuneACCESS dataset retains in-frame rearrangements with V and J assigned. A fraction of the clones does not appear; measured against another copy, unresolved V genes explain less than half of the discrepancy, and the remainder lacks a known reason. The V and J calls and clone size were taken over from that table, and D and trimming were inferred from the DNA. The table for this sample lists more than 350,000 clones; approximately 90% of them were counted only once. The ten top clones hold 12% of the sample.

The sequence is built from TRBV9 and TRBJ1-3; matching of 5 bases hints at TRBD1 as the D gene. The specimen comprised peripheral blood, sampled in a trial of Ad26.COV2.S vaccine versus placebo. The receptor comes from a person between 18 and 60 years old who received the Ad26.COV2.S COVID-19 vaccine or a placebo. The CDR3 loop reads CASSAQRGSSGNTIYF. The DNA is as follows: TGTGCCAGCAGCGCTCAAAGGGGAAGCTCTGGAAACACCATATATTTT.